The 6 T cell receptor beta chains presented below share a single source sample, sequenced in a study of prognosis after radiotherapy for stage I lung cancer. The study amplified the TCR beta CDR3 region from genomic DNA. This amplification was carried out by two rounds of multiplex PCR. Amplification during the initial PCR round employed primers specific to each TRBV and TRBJ gene. Each CDR3 protein gets one entry after TCRdb re-called the multiplex PCR reads with MiXCR. The profile shows around 16,000 distinct CDR3 sequences, 15% to 20% of them singletons. The sequenced sample was PBMCs, obtained before or after stereotactic body radiation therapy (not recorded which). These receptors came from a donor at least 50 years old with non-small cell lung cancer.

This clonotype occurred many times. This chain connects TRBV20-1 to TRBJ2-3; D not certain. The length of the CDR3 is 14 residues. The germline gives CDR1 DFQATT, CDR2 SNEGSKA (reference sequence). V gave up 5 bases and J gave up 0 bases, with 12 bases separating them. As DNA, the CDR3 is TGCAGTGCTGCCCGGATCGGAAGCACAGATACGCAGTATTTT. Encoded protein: CSAARIGSTDTQYF.

The table lists this clonotype with many counts. The chain links TRBV5-1 to TRBJ1-2; D gene uncertain. Germline loops: CDR1 SGHRS, CDR2 YFSETQ. Trimming took 2 bases from V and 6 from J, leaving 14 bases between them. The CDR3 is 14 residues long. The CDR3 DNA sequence: TGCGCCAGCAGCTTTTCCCCCAACGATGATGGCTACACCTTC. Translated: CASSFSPNDDGYTF.

This clonotype was found many times. The V gene is TRBV6-1, the J gene TRBJ2-3; D is unresolved. V lost 3 bases and J lost 1, with 14 bases in between. Germline V gene lookup returns CDR1 MNHNS and CDR2 SASEGT. The CDR3 loop spans 16 amino acids. DNA of the CDR3: TGTGCCAGCAGTGAGCCTACCTTTACAGGCACAGATACGCAGTATTTT. Amino acid sequence: CASSEPTFTGTDTQYF.

The table lists this clonotype with a count of one. The V gene is TRBV12-3 or TRBV12-4, the J gene TRBJ1-5, with 7 bases fitting TRBD1. The trim removed 6 bases at V and 5 bases at J, leaving 10 bases unmatched. This CDR3 has 15 amino acids. The CDR3 sequence: CASSHDREVDQPQHF. The CDR3 bases are TGTGCCAGCAGCCATGACAGGGAGGTCGATCAGCCCCAGCATTTT.

This clonotype was seen repeatedly, ten times or more. This chain links TRBV5-4 with TRBJ2-1; TRBD2 agrees at 8 bases. Germline V CDR1 and CDR2: SGHNT, YYREEE (reference sequence). This CDR3 is 16 amino acids long. The trim removed 4 bases at V and 5 bases at J, leaving 11 bases unmatched. The CDR3 region is CASSRTLAGIDNEQFF. In DNA form, the CDR3 reads TGTGCCAGCAGCAGGACCTTAGCGGGAATCGACAATGAGCAGTTCTTC.

For this clonotype: A far more abundant clone sits one base away, making this likely a read error. The J gene is TRBJ2-7, the V gene TRBV6-6; maybe TRBD2 (6 bases). Germline assignment: CDR1 MNHNY and CDR2 SVGAGI (reference sequence). The germline V and J ends were trimmed by 0 bases and 3 bases, with 15 bases remaining between them. The CDR3 consists of 16 residues. The CDR3 reads CASSYSDAGRGYEQYF. In nucleotides, the CDR3 is TGTGCCAGCAGTTACTCGGATGCCGGGAGAGGCTACGAGCAGTACTTC.